This TCR beta chain was obtained from a study of T-cell reconstitution after alpha-beta-depleted transplantation in children. This clonotype qualifies as medium-sized (0.01 to 0.1%). In germline, CDR1 is SGHRS, CDR2 YFSETQ. The CDR3 is 13 residues long. Trimming shortened V by 4 bases and J by 0 bases, and 7 bases separated the two germline ends. Unique molecular identifiers were built into the TCRbeta library. Via MiXCR, TCRdb re-called the PCR reads, giving one row per CDR3 protein. The sample contains approximately 240,000 distinct CDR3 sequences, about 8.8% of which appear only once. The genes are TRBV5-1 and TRBJ1-1; D gene unclear. The specimen comprised PBMCs from the stem cell graft donor, sampled from the stem cell graft. This sequence was found in a human donor who donated a stem cell graft to a child with SCID. In DNA form, the CDR3 reads TGCGCCAGCAGCGACAAGCTGAACACTGAAGCTTTCTTT. This gives the protein CASSDKLNTEAFF.